The next 20 T cell receptor beta chains were all read from a single sample in a study of cytomegalovirus exposure and HLA in healthy donors. The PCR ran on 60 Vbeta and 13 Jbeta primers. Profiled with immunoSEQ multiplex PCR; TCRdb holds only in-frame clones, not every one. The sample includes roughly 130,000 clones, approximately 80% seen only once; the top ten take about 2%. Material: PBMCs. These receptors were collected from a man younger than 30 in good health and CMV-seronegative.

The chain recombines TRBV27 with TRBJ1-5, with D uncertain. Trimming pared 0 bases from V and 0 bases from J, leaving 6 bases between. CDR3 length: 15 residues. Germline V gives CDR1 MNHEY, CDR2 SMNVEV (reference sequence). CDR3 DNA sequence: TGTGCCAGCAGTTTATCCGTTTTTAGCAATCAGCCCCAGCATTTT. Its translation: CASSLSVFSNQPQHF.

In nucleotides, the CDR3 is TGTGCCTGGAGTGTAGGGTGGGGAGGTATTAATCAGCCCCAGCATTTT. As protein: CAWSVGWGGINQPQHF. The chain uses TRBV30 and TRBJ1-5; the D is unclear. The germline V and J ends were trimmed by 0 bases and 4 bases, with 16 bases remaining between them. The CDR3 totals 16 residues. In germline, CDR1 is GTSNPN, CDR2 SVGIG (reference sequence).

The V gene is TRBV19, the J gene TRBJ1-2, with 7 bases identical to TRBD1. The CDR3 consists of 13 residues. Trimming cost V 5 bases and J 2 bases; bases outside gene matches: 2. From germline, CDR1 is LNHDA and CDR2 SQIVND (reference sequence). The chain's CDR3 is CASSRDSNYGYTF. The CDR3 DNA follows: TGTGCCAGTAGTCGGGACAGCAACTATGGCTACACCTTC.

V usage is TRBV5-8 and J usage is TRBJ2-1; D may be TRBD1 (6 bases). Germline CDR1 is SGHTS and CDR2 is YDEGEE. Trimming pared 4 bases from V and 3 bases from J, leaving 11 bases between. The CDR3 runs 14 residues. The CDR3 protein is CASSVRDNYNEQFF. CDR3 DNA: TGTGCCAGCAGCGTCCGGGACAACTACAATGAGCAGTTCTTC. The full variable domain, completed using reference TRBV5-8 and TRBJ2-1, is EAGVTQSPTHLIKTRGQQATLRCSPISGHTSVYWYQQALGLGLQFLLWYDEGEERNRGNFPPRFSGRQFPNYSSELNVNALELEDSALYLCASSVRDNYNEQFFGPGTRLTVL.

The rearrangement uses TRBV7-6 and TRBJ2-1; 10 positions agree with TRBD2. Germline V gene sequence: CDR1 SGHVS, CDR2 FNYEAQ. Trimming removed 1 base from V and 9 bases from J; junction bases left unmatched: 9. The length of the CDR3 is 16 residues. The CDR3 is CASSLVPSGRVGEQFF. DNA for the CDR3: TGTGCCAGCAGCTTAGTTCCTAGCGGGAGAGTCGGTGAGCAGTTCTTC.

The J gene is TRBJ2-7, the V gene TRBV13; 8 nucleotides agree with TRBD1. Per germline, CDR1 PRHDT and CDR2 FYEKMQ (reference sequence). The CDR3 runs to 14 residues. With 0 bases clipped from V and 5 bases from J, the junction kept 3 bases outside the gene matches. The CDR3 nucleotides are TGTGCCAGCAGCTTAGGCAGGGGGCTCCACGAGCAGTACTTC. This gives the protein CASSLGRGLHEQYF.

A word on this clone: Other DNA sequences in the same sample also yield this CDR3. V is TRBV7-9 and J is TRBJ2-7; D might be TRBD2 (5 bases). CDR3 length equals 13 residues. Trimming took off 8 bases at V and 6 bases at J, with 17 bases between the two ends. The germline CDR1 and CDR2 sequences are SEHNR and FQNEAQ (reference sequence). The CDR3 bases are TGTGCCAGCGTCGCGGGTCCACTATCCGAGCAGTACTTC. Residues: CASVAGPLSEQYF.

The CDR3 DNA reads TGTGCCAGCAGTTACTCGGCAACAGGGACCTACGAGCAGTACGTC. Its translation is CASSYSATGTYEQYV. The rearrangement links TRBV6-5 to TRBJ2-7; maybe TRBD1 (6 bases). Germline-derived CDR1 and CDR2 are MNHEY and SVGAGI. The CDR3 sequence is 15 residues long. V dropped 0 bases and J dropped 2 bases, with 11 bases sitting between them.

The chain employs TRBV11-1 and TRBJ2-5, with D uncertain. The CDR3 sequence is 14 residues long. Germline V CDR1 and CDR2: SGHAT, FQDESV (reference sequence). With 1 base removed from V and 5 bases from J, the gap between germline ends came to 11 bases. In DNA form, the CDR3 reads TGTGCCAGCAGCTTAGAGGCCGCTAGGGAGACCCAGTACTTC. Amino acids: CASSLEAARETQYF.

The chain employs TRBV19 and TRBJ2-3, with unresolved D. In germline, CDR1 is LNHDA, CDR2 SQIVND (reference sequence). CDR3 length: 14 amino acids. The V end lost 3 bases, the J end lost 0 bases, and 7 bases lay between the germline ends. CDR3 nucleotide sequence: TGTGCCAGTAGTATTCAGACTAGCACAGATACGCAGTATTTT. Translated: CASSIQTSTDTQYF.

This clone has a handful of counts. The chain links TRBV6-7 to TRBJ2-1; D may be TRBD2 (5 bases). TRBV6-7 is known as an ORF, though its function is uncertain. Trimming took off 2 bases at V and 7 bases at J, with 33 bases between the two ends. This CDR3 has 21 amino acids. CDR3 amino acids: CASSYPLELKRKPSVRNEQFF. CDR3 nucleotides: TGTGCCAGCAGTTACCCACTCGAACTAAAGCGGAAACCATCGGTGAGGAATGAGCAGTTCTTC.

The V call is TRBV7-2, the J call TRBJ2-1, with 7 bases lining up with TRBD1. CDR3 length equals 15 residues. Germline values: CDR1 SGHTA, CDR2 FQGNSA. Trimming took 4 bases from V and 8 from J; bases not matched to a gene: 11. The CDR3 sequence is CASSSQTGSGDEQFF. The CDR3 nucleotides are TGTGCCAGCAGCTCCCAGACAGGGAGCGGCGATGAGCAGTTCTTC.

The chain employs TRBV18 and TRBJ1-1; D unresolved. Per germline, CDR1 KGHSH and CDR2 LQKENI. The CDR3 has 15 amino acids. V shed 6 bases and J shed 1 base, with 15 bases lying between them. The CDR3 here is CASSQTQVANTEAFF. In nucleotides, the CDR3 is TGTGCCAGCTCCCAAACGCAGGTTGCGAACACTGAAGCTTTCTTT.

The genes are TRBV9 and TRBJ2-5; TRBD1 might be the D (6 bases). This CDR3 is 20 amino acids long. Deletions cut 3 bases from V and 5 bases from J, with 32 bases between. The germline V gene has CDR1 SGDLS and CDR2 YYNGEE. The CDR3 here is CASSATGLADFLNQWETQYF. CDR3 DNA sequence: TGTGCCAGCAGCGCTACAGGGTTGGCGGACTTTCTCAATCAATGGGAGACCCAGTACTTC.

The chain recombines TRBV19 with TRBJ1-1; 9 positions agree with TRBD1. After removal of 3 bases from V and 3 bases from J, the junction contained 17 bases not matched to a gene. CDR1 is LNHDA and CDR2 is SQIVND in the germline V gene (reference sequence). The CDR3 length is 19 residues. As DNA, the CDR3 is TGTGCCAGTAGTATTGGGTGGGGGACAGGGAAAGTTGATGACACTGAAGCTTTCTTT. Amino acid sequence: CASSIGWGTGKVDDTEAFF.

This CDR3 reads CASSQEQGPFYGYTF. CDR3 coding DNA: TGTGCCAGCAGCCAAGAACAGGGGCCCTTCTATGGCTACACCTTC. This chain joins TRBV4-2 and TRBJ1-2; 7 bases are shared with TRBD1. The V and J ends lost 0 bases and 4 bases, in that order; junction bases with no gene match: 5. This CDR3 contains 15 residues. Germline V gives CDR1 LGHNA, CDR2 YNFKEQ.

The J gene is TRBJ2-3, the V gene TRBV19, with D hard to call. CDR3 size: 15 residues. Germline V lookup: CDR1 LNHDA, CDR2 SQIVND (reference sequence). V was shortened by 5 bases and J by 3 bases, with 15 bases between the two germline ends. The CDR3: CASSAGTFATDTQYF. The CDR3 DNA follows: TGTGCCAGTAGTGCCGGTACGTTTGCTACAGATACGCAGTATTTT.

This sequence joins TRBV27 and TRBJ2-7; TRBD1 agrees at 8 bases. This CDR3 region has 14 residues. The germline V gene encodes CDR1 MNHEY and CDR2 SMNVEV (reference sequence). Trimming removed 4 bases from V and 7 bases from J; junction bases left unmatched: 9. In DNA, the CDR3 is TGTGCCAGCAGTTATGGGACAGGACGCAGGGAGCAGTACTTC. Translated: CASSYGTGRREQYF.

For the CDR3, the DNA is TGTGCCAGCAGTTTATTTACTAGCGGTAGTACTAGCACAGATACGCAGTATTTT. It yields the protein CASSLFTSGSTSTDTQYF. The chain is built from TRBV27 and TRBJ2-3; TRBD2 aligns across 8 bases. V lost 1 base to trimming and J lost 0 bases; unmatched junction nucleotides: 9. The CDR3 runs to 18 residues. The germline gives CDR1 MNHEY, CDR2 SMNVEV (reference sequence).

This clone appeared a few times. CDR3 residues: CASRMTEATNEKLFF. The CDR3 DNA sequence: TGCGCCAGCAGAATGACCGAGGCAACTAATGAAAAACTGTTTTTT. This rearrangement joins TRBV5-1 to TRBJ1-4; D not resolved. V dropped 5 bases and J dropped 0 bases, with 11 bases sitting between them. This CDR3 is 15 amino acids long. Per germline, CDR1 SGHRS and CDR2 YFSETQ.